This entry lists 16 T cell receptor beta chains sequenced from one sample in a study of beta chain features in type 1 diabetes. Reverse transcribing all isolated RNA meant expressed TCRB transcripts were sequenced. The protocol was immunoSEQ multiplex PCR, while the TCRdb copy is restricted to in-frame clones and leaves out a portion. Here the sample spans some 220,000 clones, 9.5% to 13% being singletons. Sequenced input: central memory CD4+ T cells from blood. These TCRs come from a man younger than 30 in good health.

The V gene is TRBV7-9, the J gene TRBJ2-7; D gene ambiguous. Trimming removed 6 bases from V and 2 bases from J, with 5 bases in between. The CDR3 contains 11 residues. Germline V gives CDR1 SEHNR, CDR2 FQNEAQ (reference sequence). CDR3 residues: CASRSTYEQYF. The CDR3 DNA follows: TGTGCCAGCAGGTCTACCTACGAGCAGTACTTC.

The chain recombines TRBV25-1 with TRBJ2-2; TRBD1 is a possible D gene (5 bases). CDR1 is MGHDK, CDR2 SYGVNS, per germline. The CDR3 spans 13 residues. V lost 3 bases, J lost 6 bases, and 8 bases lay in between. The CDR3 here is CASSDQGAGELFF. The DNA for the CDR3 is TGTGCCAGCAGTGACCAGGGCGCCGGGGAGCTGTTTTTT.

This clone was observed a few times. The genes are TRBV2 and TRBJ2-1; D remains ambiguous. V gave up 6 bases and J gave up 5 bases, with 8 bases separating them. The CDR3 has 12 amino acids. Germline V gives CDR1 SNHLY, CDR2 FYNNEI. The CDR3 region is CASSEYDNEQFF. CDR3 DNA sequence: TGTGCCAGCAGCGAGTACGACAATGAGCAGTTCTTC.

This clone was seen more than once but under ten times. The chain has TRBV18 and TRBJ2-7, with D perhaps matching TRBD2 (5 bases). Germline values: CDR1 KGHSH, CDR2 LQKENI. The length of the CDR3 is 13 residues. With 2 bases removed from V and 6 bases from J, the gap between germline ends came to 11 bases. CDR3 in amino acids: CASSPTGSGEQYF. For the CDR3, the DNA is TGTGCCAGCTCACCAACGGGGTCGGGCGAGCAGTACTTC.

V and J are TRBV5-1 and TRBJ2-7; 7 bases align to TRBD1. CDR1 and CDR2 from the germline V gene are SGHRS and YFSETQ. The J segment lost 4 bases and the V segment lost 4 bases, leaving 11 bases of the junction unmatched. The CDR3 is 15 amino acids. This CDR3 reads CASSLTGQPGYEQYF. The CDR3 DNA follows: TGCGCCAGCAGCCTAACGGGACAGCCTGGGTACGAGCAGTACTTC.

CDR3 region: CASSPLRGQGNQPQHF. DNA of the CDR3: TGTGCCAGCAGCCCTCTCCGAGGACAGGGCAATCAGCCCCAGCATTTT. V gene TRBV7-9 combines with J gene TRBJ1-5; TRBD1 agrees at 7 bases. This CDR3 has 16 residues. The V gene's germline CDR1 is SEHNR and CDR2 FQNEAQ (reference sequence). V dropped 5 bases and J dropped 2; count of bases not matched to a gene: 9.

The rearrangement links TRBV6-5 to TRBJ2-1, with D perhaps being TRBD1 or TRBD2 (5 bases each). CDR1 and CDR2 (germline): MNHEY, SVGAGI. The CDR3 extends over 14 amino acids. V lost 6 bases, J lost 12 bases, and 21 bases lay in between. The CDR3 DNA is TGTGCCAGCAGCGCCGGGACCGACTTTAGTCGGCAGTTCTTC. Residues: CASSAGTDFSRQFF.

This clone has more than one count but fewer than ten. The V and J genes are TRBV2 and TRBJ2-5; possible D gene TRBD1, 7 bases. V shed 6 bases and J shed 4 bases, with 18 bases lying between them. This CDR3 is 15 amino acids long. The V gene's germline CDR1 is SNHLY and CDR2 FYNNEI. Here the CDR3 reads CASRGEAQGGETQYF. CDR3 nucleotides: TGTGCCAGCAGAGGGGAGGCCCAGGGGGGAGAGACCCAGTACTTC.

Many counts were recorded for this clone. The rearrangement links TRBV30 to TRBJ1-2; no firm D call. V lost 3 bases and J lost 7, with 15 bases in between. The CDR3 loop spans 13 amino acids. CDR1 and CDR2 (germline): GTSNPN, SVGIG (reference sequence). CDR3 region: CAWSGTAYTGYTF. CDR3 nucleotide sequence: TGTGCCTGGAGCGGAACAGCCTACACTGGCTACACCTTC.

This clone was recorded a few times. The chain combines TRBV7-2 with TRBJ2-1, with a possible D match to TRBD1 (6 bases). Trimming cost V 7 bases and J 0 bases, with 16 bases left between them. Germline-derived CDR1 and CDR2 are SGHTA and FQGNSA. This CDR3 comprises 16 residues. The CDR3 nucleotides read TGTGCCAGCACCTGGTCAGGGGCGGGCTCCTACAATGAGCAGTTCTTC. Translation: CASTWSGAGSYNEQFF.

This clone was seen only a few times. The gene calls are TRBV7-2 and TRBJ2-7; no clear D. Germline V gene data show CDR1 as SGHTA and CDR2 as FQGNSA. This CDR3 is 13 amino acids long. Trimming removed 1 base at V and 0 bases at J, with 4 bases between. The CDR3 protein is CASSLEVSYEQYF. The CDR3, as DNA: TGTGCCAGCAGCTTAGAGGTCTCCTACGAGCAGTACTTC.

The V call is TRBV6-1, the J call TRBJ2-4; TRBD1 matches at 10 bases. The J segment lost 5 bases and the V segment lost 3 bases, leaving 4 bases of the junction unmatched. The V gene's germline CDR1 is MNHNS and CDR2 SASEGT. This CDR3 is 15 amino acids long. The CDR3 bases are TGTGCCAGCAGTGAGGGACAGGGGTTGCAAAACATTCAGTACTTC. It yields the protein CASSEGQGLQNIQYF.

This clone occurred many times. The chain carries TRBV7-9 and TRBJ2-5; no definite D call. V lost 5 bases and J 9 bases, leaving 16 bases between the germline ends. The CDR3 is 13 residues long. Germline V CDR1 and CDR2: SEHNR, FQNEAQ (reference sequence). CDR3 residues: CASSMAVGAAQYF. The CDR3 DNA reads as TGTGCCAGCAGCATGGCCGTGGGTGCAGCCCAGTACTTC.

The chain is built from TRBV4-3 and TRBJ2-1, with TRBD2 matching over 9 bases. This CDR3 has 17 amino acids. From germline, CDR1 is LGHNA and CDR2 YSLEER. The V segment lost 1 base and the J segment 0 bases; nucleotides outside the gene matches: 4. DNA of the CDR3: TGCGCCAGCAGCCAAGGTGCGGGGGGGGCCTCCTACAATGAGCAGTTCTTC. This translates into CASSQGAGGASYNEQFF.

This sequence joins TRBV20-1 and TRBJ1-1; D perhaps matches TRBD1 (6 bases). CDR1 and CDR2 (germline): DFQATT, SNEGSKA (reference sequence). Trimming took 4 bases from V and 11 from J, leaving 14 bases between them. CDR3 size: 11 residues. The CDR3 DNA follows: TGCAGTGCTACCTTCAGGGGTAAGGCTTTCTTT. Translated, it gives CSATFRGKAFF.

Concerning this clone itself: A read error is possible here, since a much larger clone lies one base away. V usage is TRBV11-2 and J usage is TRBJ2-2; TRBD2 matches at 7 bases. Trimming at V came to 5 bases and at J to 1 base, leaving 4 bases not matched to a gene. This CDR3 spans 15 amino acids. Looked up from germline, CDR1 is SGHAT and CDR2 is FQNNGV. This chain's CDR3 is CASSARGVNTGELFF. CDR3 DNA: TGTGCCAGCAGCGCCCGGGGGGTGAACACCGGGGAGCTGTTTTTT. The full variable domain, its missing parts supplied by reference TRBV11-2 and TRBJ2-2, is EAGVAQSPRYKIIEKRQSVAFWCNPISGHATLYWYQQILGQGPKLLIQFQNNGVVDDSQLPKDRFSAERLKGVDSTLKIQPAKLEDSAVYLCASSARGVNTGELFFGEGSRLTVL.